This TCR beta chain appears in the sequencing data of a study of T cell repertoires in aging, cancer and after chemotherapy. Findings and limits, study-wide: Rebound thymic output was suggested by rising median generation probability during chemotherapy in each cancer cohort.

Rearranged V-D-J TRB sequences were amplified with a mixed TRB-A/B primer pool. Via MiXCR, TCRdb re-called the multiplex PCR reads, giving one row per CDR3 protein. This sample has 9,000 to 10,000 distinct CDR3 sequences, with roughly 30% found just once. Peripheral blood genomic DNA, not sorted cells or RNA, was the template. A remark on this clonotype: What it binds is unknown.

The CDR3 runs 11 residues. Between the trimmed V and J ends, which lost 3 bases and 11 bases, there was a span of 10 bases. The chain combines TRBV12-3 or TRBV12-4 with TRBJ1-1; unclear D gene. This clonotype was obtained from a human donor in good health. Sequencing was performed on blood. CDR3 residues: CASSFLGSAFF. The CDR3, as DNA: TGTGCCAGCAGTTTTTTGGGATCGGCTTTCTTT.